The clone carrying this T cell receptor beta chain was picked up many times. CDR1 SGHVS and CDR2 FQNEAQ come from the germline V gene. With 0 bases removed from V and 0 bases from J, the gap between germline ends came to 14 bases. The CDR3 has 17 amino acids. This sample stems from a study of T cell repertoires in cytomegalovirus infection. Each CDR3 protein gets one entry after TCRdb re-called the reads with MiXCR. Of about 260,000 distinct CDR3 sequences listed, 9.1% were seen once; the top ten hold more than 13%. The chain joins TRBV7-8 to TRBJ1-1; D might be TRBD1 (6 bases). This clonotype was obtained from a human donor in good health (CMV status not recorded). Some clones in this sample may be carry-over from other donors' samples. Sequencing was performed on PBMCs. The CDR3 region has the DNA TGTGCCAGCAGCTTAGCGCGGGGGGCTACAATGAACACTGAAGCTTTCTTT. As protein: CASSLARGATMNTEAFF. Full variable domain (missing parts from reference TRBV7-8 and TRBJ1-1): GAGVSQSPRYKVAKRGQDVALRCDPISGHVSLFWYQQALGQGPEFLTYFQNEAQLDKSGLPSDRFFAERPEGSVSTLKIQRTQQEDSAVYLCASSLARGATMNTEAFFGQGTRLTVV.